One and the same sample provided the 2 T cell receptor beta chains below, sequenced in a study of Graves' ophthalmopathy and Graves' hyperthyroidism. Scientists amplified the TCR beta CDR3 regions from RNA transcripts. First-round RT-PCR with HTBI primers preceded a second-round multiplex PCR. TCRdb independently ran MiXCR on the multiplex PCR reads; one entry per CDR3 protein. There are hundreds of thousands of distinct CDR3 sequences in the sample; around 14% occur only once, and about a tenth lies in the top ten. The specimen was blood. The receptors come from a woman in her twenties or thirties with Graves' ophthalmopathy.

This clonotype was seen ten or more times. A read error may account for a junction end that differs from germline. The chain is built from TRBV5-1 and TRBJ1-2; unclear D gene. The CDR3 has 14 residues. CDR1 and CDR2 from the germline V gene are SGHRS and YFSETQ. CDR3: CASKKSEGSFGYTF. The CDR3 region has the DNA TGTGCCAGCAAAAAGTCAGAAGGGAGCTTTGGCTACACCTTC.

This clonotype was found a few times. This rearrangement joins TRBV7-9 to TRBJ2-5, with unresolved D. The CDR3 is 12 residues long. Trimming shortened V by 5 bases and J by 7 bases, and 11 bases separated the two germline ends. The germline gives CDR1 SEHNR, CDR2 FQNEAQ (reference sequence). CDR3 DNA: TGTGCCAGCAGCCAGACTTTAGGGACCCAGTACTTC. Its translation: CASSQTLGTQYF.